This T cell receptor beta chain was recovered during a study of cytomegalovirus exposure and HLA in healthy donors. Whole-study results and caveats: From TCR beta sequences, most subjects' HLA-A and HLA-B alleles were reportedly predicted accurately. Analysis was carried out at a later point, and it linked a missense DCLRE1C variant to TCR beta V- and J-gene trimming. Follow-up analysis found HLA locus-dependent TCR association rates, highest for DRB1 and lowest for HLA-C. The records held CMV serostatus as the only immune exposure information.

Concerning this clone itself: What it recognizes is unknown.

V lost 7 bases and J lost 0, with 13 bases in between. Germline CDR1 and CDR2: MNHEY and SMNVEV (reference sequence). CDR3 length: 16 residues. Both 60 Vbeta primers and 13 Jbeta primers went into the PCR. Clones were read by immunoSEQ multiplex PCR, and TCRdb kept only the in-frame ones, dropping some. The sample gives fewer than 200,000 clones, 75% of which show up once; more than 1.2% is in the top ten. This chain connects TRBV27 to TRBJ1-6, with D uncertain. This receptor was taken from a man between 18 and 29 years old in good health and CMV-seronegative. Sequenced sample: PBMCs. The DNA for the CDR3 is TGTGCCAGCACCCTGGTACTACGCTCCTATAATTCACCCCTCCACTTT. Residues: CASTLVLRSYNSPLHF.